Below, 27 T cell receptor beta chains from the same sample are listed, as sequenced in a study of blood T cell repertoires in COVID-19 (dated by TCRdb to 2020 to 2022). Libraries were made using the immunoSEQ multiplex PCR assay. The source is immuneACCESS, and TCRdb retained only in-frame sequences with V and J called. Part of the clones is not carried over; for the studies checked, unresolved V genes explain less than half of this, and the remainder is unexplained. The sample yields about 320,000 clones; less than 85% were counted once. Around 2% of the sample comes from the top ten. The specimen sequenced was PBMCs or T cells enriched from blood (not recorded which). These receptors originate from a woman aged 30 to 39 who had been exposed to COVID-19.

This clone was seen once. The gene calls are TRBV7-8 and TRBJ2-2; D is uncertain. Trimming removed 5 bases from V and 1 base from J, with 14 bases in between. The germline CDR1 and CDR2 sequences are SGHVS and FQNEAQ. The CDR3 sequence is 16 residues long. The DNA for the CDR3 is TGTGCCAGCAGCCCCTTGTATAGTTTGAACACCGGGGAGCTGTTTTTT. This translates into CASSPLYSLNTGELFF.

This chain connects TRBV7-6 to TRBJ2-5, with 12 positions matching TRBD2. The CDR3 runs 17 residues. The V segment lost 5 bases and the J segment 5 bases; nucleotides outside the gene matches: 12. Looked up from germline, CDR1 is SGHVS and CDR2 is FNYEAQ. CDR3 coding DNA: TGTGCCAGCAGCCCAGGACTAGCGGGGACTCGTAAGGAGACCCAGTACTTC. Protein sequence: CASSPGLAGTRKETQYF.

This chain links TRBV2 with TRBJ1-2; D gene uncertain. The CDR3 totals 12 residues. CDR1 and CDR2 from the germline V gene are SNHLY and FYNNEI. V shed 6 bases and J shed 4 bases, with 9 bases lying between them. CDR3 region: CASREDGYGYTF. CDR3 DNA: TGTGCCAGCAGGGAGGACGGCTATGGCTACACCTTC.

This clone was counted a single time. V is TRBV13 and J is TRBJ1-6; 8 bases line up with TRBD1. Looked up from germline, CDR1 is PRHDT and CDR2 is FYEKMQ (reference sequence). The CDR3 has 16 amino acids. V lost 2 bases and J lost 5; bases outside the gene matches: 5. CDR3: CASSLPGGVNNSPLHF. The CDR3 coding sequence is TGTGCCAGCAGCTTACCAGGGGGCGTCAATAATTCACCCCTCCACTTT.

V gene TRBV7-3 combines with J gene TRBJ2-5; 8 bases fit TRBD2. Germline trimming cut 4 bases from V and 9 bases from J; bases unmatched to any gene: 10. This CDR3 region has 14 residues. The germline V gene has CDR1 SGHTA and CDR2 FQGTGA. The CDR3 bases are TGTGCCAGCAGCTCCGGACTAGCCGGGAAGTCCCAGTACTTC. This codes for CASSSGLAGKSQYF.

CDR3 in DNA: TGTGCCAGCAGTTACTCAGGGAGGTATGGCTACACCTTC. Translation gives CASSYSGRYGYTF. This sequence joins TRBV12-3 or TRBV12-4 and TRBJ1-2; a possible D gene is TRBD1 (5 bases). V was trimmed by 4 bases and J by 5 bases, leaving 11 bases between them. The CDR3 runs 13 residues.

The chain employs TRBV6-5 and TRBJ2-7, with 10 bases that match TRBD1. The germline V gene encodes CDR1 MNHEY and CDR2 SVGAGI. The CDR3 is 15 residues long. V gave up 4 bases and J gave up 7 bases; unmatched junction bases: 10. CDR3 loop: CASSSSGTGVVEQYF. The CDR3 DNA is TGTGCCAGCAGTTCATCCGGGACAGGGGTAGTTGAGCAGTACTTC.

The V and J genes are TRBV24-1 and TRBJ2-7; the D is unclear. CDR3 length: 13 amino acids. The V end was cut by 6 bases, the J end by 1 base, with 9 bases between. The germline V gene encodes CDR1 KGHDR and CDR2 SFDVKD. The CDR3 protein is CATSPTSSYEQYF. CDR3 DNA sequence: TGTGCCACCAGTCCTACTTCTTCCTACGAGCAGTACTTC.

The CDR3 loop reads CASSQDKGVSNQPQHF. The CDR3 DNA reads TGTGCCAGCAGCCAAGATAAGGGGGTTTCAAATCAGCCCCAGCATTTT. V is TRBV4-2 and J is TRBJ1-5, with D tentatively TRBD1 (6 bases). Trimming shortened V by 0 bases and J by 4 bases, and 13 bases separated the two germline ends. In germline, CDR1 is LGHNA, CDR2 YNFKEQ. This CDR3 spans 16 amino acids.

The rearrangement links TRBV3-1 (or the pseudogene TRBV3-2) to TRBJ2-3; 10 nucleotides agree with TRBD2. V was clipped by 2 bases and J by 0 bases; unmatched bases: 14. Germline loops: CDR1 LGHDT, CDR2 YNNKEL (reference sequence). This CDR3 has 20 residues. The CDR3 coding sequence is TGTGCCAGCAGCCAACCTCCTCTAGCGGGGGTGCTCCTTAGCACAGATACGCAGTATTTT. Amino acid sequence: CASSQPPLAGVLLSTDTQYF.

In this sample, this clone turned up a few times. The rearrangement uses TRBV5-6 and TRBJ2-5; 8 bases fit TRBD2. The CDR3 is 14 residues long. Trimming at V came to 4 bases and at J to 5 bases, leaving 7 bases not matched to a gene. The germline CDR1 and CDR2 sequences are SGHDT and YYEEEE. Here the CDR3 reads CASSEPGLEETQYF. The CDR3 DNA sequence: TGTGCCAGCAGCGAGCCGGGACTAGAGGAGACCCAGTACTTC.

The V gene is TRBV9, the J gene TRBJ2-7; 7 bases line up with TRBD1. This CDR3 has 16 residues. Trimming took 3 bases from V and 3 from J; bases not matched to a gene: 12. Germline values: CDR1 SGDLS, CDR2 YYNGEE. In DNA form, the CDR3 reads TGTGCCAGCAGCGAGTCCCGACAGGGCTCCTACTACGAGCAGTACTTC. It yields the protein CASSESRQGSYYEQYF.

The chain combines TRBV29-1 with TRBJ1-3; D might be TRBD1 (5 bases). Germline V CDR1 and CDR2: SQVTM, ANQGSEA. CDR3 length: 13 residues. Trimming pared 3 bases from V and 4 bases from J, leaving 10 bases between. CDR3: CSVDSQGGNTIYF. In nucleotides, the CDR3 is TGCAGCGTTGATTCCCAGGGCGGAAACACCATATATTTT.

The chain uses TRBV7-2 and TRBJ1-1, with TRBD1 as a possible D gene (6 bases). Germline lookup yields CDR1 SGHTA and CDR2 FQGNSA. The CDR3 consists of 13 residues. Trimming cost V 5 bases and J 6 bases, with 13 bases left between them. The CDR3 nucleotides are TGTGCCAGCAGCCCACAGGGTTTCTCTGAAGCTTTCTTT. Amino acid sequence: CASSPQGFSEAFF.

The chain recombines TRBV9 with TRBJ2-1; 9 positions agree with TRBD2. The CDR3 consists of 15 residues. Germline V gene data show CDR1 as SGDLS and CDR2 as YYNGEE. V lost 0 bases to trimming and J lost 5 bases; unmatched junction nucleotides: 3. Here the CDR3 reads CASSVVASGNNEQFF. The CDR3 region has the DNA TGTGCCAGCAGCGTAGTGGCTAGCGGGAACAATGAGCAGTTCTTC.

The V gene is TRBV2, the J gene TRBJ1-2; D is undetermined. V lost 6 bases and J 1 base, leaving 12 bases between the germline ends. CDR3 length equals 14 residues. Germline-derived CDR1 and CDR2 are SNHLY and FYNNEI. The CDR3: CASRRGAGNYGYTF. The CDR3, as DNA: TGTGCCAGCAGGAGAGGCGCCGGTAACTATGGCTACACCTTC. Using reference TRBV2 and TRBJ1-2 for the parts outside the CDR3, the full variable domain is EPEVTQTPSHQVTQMGQEVILRCVPISNHLYFYWYRQILGQKVEFLVSFYNNEISEKSEIFDDQFSVERPDGSNFTLKIRSTKLEDSAMYFCASRRGAGNYGYTFGSGTRLTVV.

The chain carries TRBV11-3 and TRBJ2-2; D perhaps matches TRBD1 (6 bases). Per germline, CDR1 SGHNT and CDR2 YENEEA. The CDR3 runs 16 residues. V was shortened by 1 base and J by 1 base, with 10 bases between the two germline ends. CDR3 sequence (DNA): TGTGCCAGCAGCTTAGTCATGACAGGGAACACCGGGGAGCTGTTTTTT. Amino acids: CASSLVMTGNTGELFF.

This sequence joins TRBV19 and TRBJ1-5; possible D gene TRBD1, 6 bases. The CDR3 runs 15 residues. CDR1 is LNHDA and CDR2 is SQIVND in the germline V gene (reference sequence). V was shortened by 3 bases and J by 4 bases, with 13 bases between the two germline ends. The CDR3 DNA reads as TGTGCCAGTAGTATCCCCCCAGGGACAAATCAGCCCCAGCATTTT. Residues: CASSIPPGTNQPQHF.

The chain is built from TRBV28 and TRBJ1-2; TRBD1 aligns across 8 bases. V was clipped by 6 bases and J by 8 bases; unmatched bases: 8. The germline gives CDR1 MDHEN, CDR2 SYDVKM. The CDR3 covers 13 residues. This CDR3 reads CASSPDRVDGYTF. The CDR3 DNA reads TGTGCCAGCAGCCCGGACAGGGTGGACGGCTACACCTTC.

This clone was seen a single time. The rearrangement uses TRBV18 and TRBJ2-6; 7 bases align to TRBD1. CDR1 and CDR2 (germline): KGHSH, LQKENI. V lost 4 bases to trimming and J lost 1 base; unmatched junction nucleotides: 7. The CDR3 is made up of 17 amino acids. The CDR3 loop is CASSRVQGSSGANVLTF. CDR3 nucleotides: TGTGCCAGCTCACGGGTACAGGGGAGTTCTGGGGCCAACGTCCTGACTTTC.

This CDR3 is CASSGAGGLKDTQYF. As DNA, the CDR3 is TGCGCCAGCAGCGGAGCGGGGGGCCTTAAAGATACGCAGTATTTT. The chain uses TRBV10-1 and TRBJ2-3; TRBD2 matches at 9 bases. The CDR3 covers 15 residues. V trimming: 6 bases; J trimming: 5 bases; junction bases outside the gene matches: 9. Germline CDR1 is WNHNN and CDR2 is SYGVQD (reference sequence).

DNA for the CDR3: TGCGCCAGCATCGAACAGAGCTCCTATAATTCACCCCTCCACTTT. Amino acids: CASIEQSSYNSPLHF. This rearrangement joins TRBV5-1 to TRBJ1-6; D is uncertain. Germline assignment: CDR1 SGHRS and CDR2 YFSETQ. Trimming left V 6 bases short and J 0 bases short, with 10 bases between. The CDR3 extends over 15 amino acids. Combining the CDR3 with reference TRBV5-1 and TRBJ1-6 gives the whole variable domain KAGVTQTPRYLIKTRGQQVTLSCSPISGHRSVSWYQQTPGQGLQFLFEYFSETQRNKGNFPGRFSGRQFSNSRSEMNVSTLELGDSALYLCASIEQSSYNSPLHFGNGTRLTVT.

V gene TRBV19 combines with J gene TRBJ1-2, with 8 bases aligning to TRBD1. Trimming cost V 6 bases and J 4 bases; bases outside gene matches: 10. The CDR3 extends over 15 amino acids. The germline CDR1 and CDR2 sequences are LNHDA and SQIVND (reference sequence). CDR3: CASSDRGLRGYGYTF. The CDR3 DNA reads as TGTGCCAGTAGCGACAGGGGCCTCCGCGGCTATGGCTACACCTTC.

The chain combines TRBV11-3 with TRBJ1-6; 8 bases agree with TRBD1. Trimming cost V 5 bases and J 5 bases; bases outside gene matches: 2. The germline CDR1 and CDR2 sequences are SGHNT and YENEEA. The CDR3 length is 14 residues. The CDR3 sequence: CASSQQGDNSPLHF. The CDR3 bases are TGTGCCAGCAGCCAACAGGGGGATAATTCACCCCTCCACTTT.

The chain has TRBV28 and TRBJ1-2; D uncertain. V was cut by 6 bases and J by 6 bases, with 11 bases left in between. Germline loops: CDR1 MDHEN, CDR2 SYDVKM. This CDR3 comprises 12 residues. The CDR3 spells CASSSYRDGYTF. For the CDR3, the DNA is TGTGCCAGCAGCTCTTACCGAGATGGCTACACCTTC.

The rearrangement joins TRBV5-6 to TRBJ2-5; 8 nucleotides line up with TRBD2. With 5 bases clipped from V and 5 bases from J, the junction kept 14 bases outside the gene matches. Germline values: CDR1 SGHDT, CDR2 YYEEEE. CDR3 length: 16 residues. CDR3 DNA sequence: TGTGCCAGCAGGGCCTTTGCGGGAGGTAGGTTGGAGACCCAGTACTTC. Protein: CASRAFAGGRLETQYF.

The rearrangement links TRBV14 to TRBJ1-2; D is possibly TRBD1 (5 bases). The ends were cut back, 3 bases at V and 2 bases at J, with 13 bases in the middle. CDR3 length: 15 amino acids. Per germline, CDR1 SGHDN and CDR2 FVKESK. The CDR3 bases are TGTGCCAGCAGCCAGGGCAGGGCGTTCAACTATGGCTACACCTTC. It is translated as CASSQGRAFNYGYTF.